These 21 T cell receptor beta chains were sequenced from one sample in a study of blood T cell repertoires in COVID-19. Method: immunoSEQ multiplex PCR; TCRdb's copy keeps in-frame clones and lacks some. Of 170,000 or so clones in the sample, approximately 83% were seen once. Sequenced input: peripheral blood. The receptor set was obtained from a woman aged 55-70 years with acute or convalescent COVID-19.

V gene TRBV6-5 combines with J gene TRBJ2-1; tentative D call: TRBD2 (5 bases). The V end was cut by 0 bases, the J end by 6 bases, with 12 bases between. This CDR3 is 15 amino acids long. From germline, CDR1 is MNHEY and CDR2 SVGAGI. The CDR3 loop reads CASSYSTGVLNEQFF. In DNA form, the CDR3 reads TGTGCCAGCAGTTACTCGACCGGGGTCCTCAATGAGCAGTTCTTC.

This sequence joins TRBV6-1 and TRBJ2-3; tentative D call: TRBD2 (7 bases). The CDR3 is 17 residues long. CDR1 is MNHNS and CDR2 is SASEGT in the germline V gene. Trimming took 4 bases from V and 6 from J, leaving 23 bases between them. Here the CDR3 reads CASSVQGGGWKGDTQYF. The CDR3 bases are TGTGCCAGCAGTGTACAAGGCGGGGGCTGGAAGGGGGATACGCAGTATTTT.

This rearrangement joins TRBV30 to TRBJ1-1; a weak D match, TRBD1 (6 bases). CDR3 size: 14 residues. V lost 3 bases and J lost 1, with 12 bases in between. Germline V gene sequence: CDR1 GTSNPN, CDR2 SVGIG (reference sequence). Here the CDR3 DNA reads TGTGCCTGGAGGCAGGGGAAAGGGAACACTGAAGCTTTCTTT. As protein: CAWRQGKGNTEAFF.

CDR3 in DNA: TGTGCCATCAGTGGAGCAGCGACGAGCTCCTACGAGCAGTACTTC. It specifies CAISGAATSSYEQYF. The chain couples TRBV10-3 to TRBJ2-7; D uncertain. The length of the CDR3 is 15 residues. Between the trimmed V and J ends, which lost 4 bases and 0 bases, there was a span of 13 bases. Germline assignment: CDR1 ENHRY and CDR2 SYGVKD.

This clone has just a few counts. Here the CDR3 reads CSASLDGYTF. DNA of the CDR3: TGCAGTGCTAGCCTCGATGGCTACACCTTC. J is TRBJ1-2 and V is TRBV20-1; D remains ambiguous. The CDR3 loop spans 10 amino acids. Trimming took off 3 bases at V and 6 bases at J, with 5 bases between the two ends. In germline, CDR1 is DFQATT, CDR2 SNEGSKA (reference sequence).

The V call is TRBV5-1, the J call TRBJ2-7; D not resolved. V was shortened by 1 base and J by 1 base, with 9 bases between the two germline ends. Germline values: CDR1 SGHRS, CDR2 YFSETQ. This CDR3 comprises 14 residues. The DNA for the CDR3 is TGCGCCAGCAGCTTGATGTGGGCGTCCTACGAGCAGTACTTC. It encodes CASSLMWASYEQYF.

The chain combines TRBV27 with TRBJ1-6; 9 nucleotides match TRBD1. In germline, CDR1 is MNHEY, CDR2 SMNVEV (reference sequence). The CDR3 covers 18 residues. With 8 bases clipped from V and 9 bases from J, the junction kept 20 bases outside the gene matches. CDR3 DNA: TGTGCCAGCCCCTTAGGAGGGGGACAGGGAAAGTCGGGTTCACCCCTCCACTTT. The encoded protein is CASPLGGGQGKSGSPLHF.

This clone was counted only a few times. The chain employs TRBV6-2 or TRBV6-3 and TRBJ1-1; 8 positions agree with TRBD1. CDR1 MNHEY and CDR2 SVGEGT come from the germline V gene. This CDR3 has 15 amino acids. The ends lost 2 bases at V and 7 bases at J; junction bases unmatched: 9. The CDR3 DNA reads as TGTGCCAGCAGTTACCGGGGGACAGGAGCGAGTGAAGCTTTCTTT. Its protein is CASSYRGTGASEAFF.

The V and J genes are TRBV9 and TRBJ1-6, with D possibly TRBD1 on 6 matching bases. CDR1 SGDLS and CDR2 YYNGEE come from the germline V gene. The CDR3 extends over 16 amino acids. The V gene lost 1 base and the J gene lost 0 bases, with 8 bases spanning the gap. The DNA for the CDR3 is TGTGCCAGCAGCGTAACAGGGAGCTCCTATAATTCACCCCTCCACTTT. This sequence encodes CASSVTGSSYNSPLHF.

This clone was seen a single time. The CDR3 sequence: CASSPEYSNQPQHF. CDR3 DNA sequence: TGTGCCAGCTCACCAGAGTATAGCAATCAGCCCCAGCATTTT. The genes are TRBV18 and TRBJ1-5; no firm D call. The CDR3 length is 14 residues. CDR1 and CDR2 (germline): KGHSH, LQKENI. The V gene lost 2 bases and the J gene lost 0 bases, with 5 bases spanning the gap.

This clone was counted only a few times. The chain has TRBV19 and TRBJ2-3; weak D call: TRBD2 (6 bases). Germline CDR1 is LNHDA and CDR2 is SQIVND (reference sequence). The CDR3 has 15 amino acids. The V end was cut by 2 bases, the J end by 2 bases, with 11 bases between. The CDR3 nucleotides read TGTGCCAGTAGTATACTTCTAGCGCACACAGATACGCAGTATTTT. It encodes CASSILLAHTDTQYF.

This clone was picked up one time. The chain combines TRBV6-1 with TRBJ1-4; tentatively, D is TRBD1 (5 bases). Germline CDR1 is MNHNS and CDR2 is SASEGT. CDR3 size: 15 residues. V was pared by 2 bases and J by 8 bases, with 15 bases between. The CDR3 nucleotides are TGTGCCAGCAGTGAATATGAGGGACTTGGGGAAAAACTGTTTTTT. Its translation: CASSEYEGLGEKLFF.

The rearrangement links TRBV12-3 or TRBV12-4 to TRBJ2-7, with D possibly matching TRBD2 (5 bases). With 8 bases removed from V and 3 bases from J, the gap between germline ends came to 8 bases. CDR3 length: 11 residues. CDR3 nucleotides: TGTGCCAGCGGCCGGGGCTACGAGCAGTACTTC. It codes for CASGRGYEQYF.

CDR3 region: CAFRDRANEKLFF. The CDR3 DNA follows: TGTGCCTTCCGGGACAGGGCGAATGAAAAACTGTTTTTT. The genes are TRBV5-4 and TRBJ1-4; 9 bases align to TRBD1. CDR3 length equals 13 residues. Germline CDR1 and CDR2: SGHNT and YYREEE (reference sequence). Trimming cost V 10 bases and J 5 bases; bases outside gene matches: 6.

J is TRBJ2-7 and V is TRBV25-1; D might be TRBD2 (5 bases). Germline V gene data show CDR1 as MGHDK and CDR2 as SYGVNS. V was clipped by 3 bases and J by 0 bases, with 9 bases between them. The CDR3 extends over 14 amino acids. CDR3 protein: CASSELTSSYEQYF. The CDR3 coding sequence is TGTGCCAGCAGTGAGCTAACTAGCTCCTACGAGCAGTACTTC.

This rearrangement joins TRBV6-2 or TRBV6-3 to TRBJ2-7; a possible D gene is TRBD2 (5 bases). CDR3 length: 14 residues. Trimming took 6 bases from V and 2 from J, leaving 14 bases between them. Germline CDR1 is MNHEY and CDR2 is SVGEGT. The CDR3, as DNA: TGTGCCAGCAGCCGACCAGGAGGTCCCTACGAGCAGTACTTC. Translation: CASSRPGGPYEQYF.

CDR3 region: CASRTVSNQPQHF. DNA for the CDR3: TGTGCCAGCAGGACAGTTAGCAATCAGCCCCAGCATTTT. This chain connects TRBV6-5 to TRBJ1-5, with D perhaps matching TRBD1 (5 bases). The CDR3 covers 13 residues. Trimming shortened V by 6 bases and J by 0 bases, and 6 bases separated the two germline ends. CDR1 and CDR2 (germline): MNHEY, SVGAGI.

The V gene is TRBV19, the J gene TRBJ2-5; D possibly corresponds to TRBD1 (5 bases). Germline CDR1 is LNHDA and CDR2 is SQIVND (reference sequence). Trimming stripped 3 bases from V and 1 base from J, with 12 bases between. CDR3 length: 15 amino acids. CDR3 protein: CASSIGEQVQETQYF. The CDR3 DNA reads TGTGCCAGTAGTATTGGGGAACAGGTCCAAGAGACCCAGTACTTC.

The chain combines TRBV10-3 with TRBJ1-1, with no clear D. Germline V gene data show CDR1 as ENHRY and CDR2 as SYGVKD. The CDR3 extends over 14 amino acids. Trimming pared 2 bases from V and 4 bases from J, leaving 11 bases between. DNA of the CDR3: TGTGCCATCAGTGAGCCCCCAGAGGCCACTGAAGCTTTCTTT. It specifies CAISEPPEATEAFF.

The chain has TRBV19 and TRBJ1-2, with a tentative D call TRBD1 (6 bases). The CDR3 totals 12 residues. Trimming took 3 bases from V and 7 from J, leaving 9 bases between them. Germline V gives CDR1 LNHDA, CDR2 SQIVND (reference sequence). This chain's CDR3 is CASSISTGGYTF. DNA for the CDR3: TGTGCCAGTAGTATCTCGACAGGTGGCTACACCTTC.

The V and J genes are TRBV4-2 and TRBJ2-5; 14 nucleotides align to TRBD2. Per germline, CDR1 LGHNA and CDR2 YNFKEQ. The CDR3 is 18 residues long. Trimming cost V 0 bases and J 3 bases; bases outside gene matches: 6. The CDR3 loop reads CASSQDLGGLAGEETQYF. The CDR3 coding sequence is TGTGCCAGCAGCCAAGATCTAGGGGGACTAGCGGGGGAAGAGACCCAGTACTTC.